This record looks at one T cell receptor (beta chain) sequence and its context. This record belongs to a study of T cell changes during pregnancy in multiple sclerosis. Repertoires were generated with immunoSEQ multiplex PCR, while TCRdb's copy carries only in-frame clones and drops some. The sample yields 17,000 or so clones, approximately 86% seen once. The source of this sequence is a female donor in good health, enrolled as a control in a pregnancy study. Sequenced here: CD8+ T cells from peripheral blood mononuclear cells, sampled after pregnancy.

The CDR3 sequence: CASSPGQGNQPQHF. DNA for the CDR3: TGTGCCAGCAGCCCAGGACAGGGAAATCAGCCCCAGCATTTT. This chain joins TRBV7-8 and TRBJ1-5, with 8 bases lining up with TRBD1. CDR3 length: 14 residues. The V segment lost 5 bases and the J segment 4 bases; nucleotides outside the gene matches: 4. Germline V gives CDR1 SGHVS, CDR2 FQNEAQ.